These 14 T cell receptor beta chains share one sample of origin, sequenced in a study of blood T cell repertoires in COVID-19 (dated by TCRdb to 2019 to 2021). The library relied on the immunoSEQ multiplex PCR assay. TCRdb obtained this table from immuneACCESS and retained in-frame rearrangements with V and J assigned. These tables miss some clones; where compared with another copy, unresolved V genes account for less than half of the shortfall, and the remainder is unexplained. A total of 210,000 or so clones appear in this sample, around 90% of them only once. The biggest ten clones account for about 3.5% of the sample. Sequences were obtained from PBMCs or T cells enriched from blood (not recorded which). These receptors all stem from a woman aged 25 to 45 who had been exposed to COVID-19.

This clone showed up just once. The chain is built from TRBV2 and TRBJ2-3; TRBD2 matches 10 bases. This CDR3 is built from 16 residues. Germline loops: CDR1 SNHLY, CDR2 FYNNEI. V lost 3 bases to trimming and J lost 5 bases; unmatched junction nucleotides: 8. The CDR3 reads CASSEWSGRAVDTQYF. CDR3 nucleotides: TGTGCCAGCAGTGAGTGGAGCGGGAGGGCCGTAGATACGCAGTATTTT. Looking up the rest from reference TRBV2 and TRBJ2-3 gives the full variable domain: EPEVTQTPSHQVTQMGQEVILRCVPISNHLYFYWYRQILGQKVEFLVSFYNNEISEKSEIFDDQFSVERPDGSNFTLKIRSTKLEDSAMYFCASSEWSGRAVDTQYFGPGTRLTVL.

The chain carries TRBV29-1 and TRBJ2-7, with 8 nucleotides matching TRBD1. V was clipped by 0 bases and J by 5 bases; unmatched bases: 15. The CDR3 has 17 residues. Germline V lookup: CDR1 SQVTM, CDR2 ANQGSEA. The CDR3 sequence is CSVEDRSGTGPLNEQYF. CDR3 coding DNA: TGCAGCGTTGAAGATCGATCGGGGACAGGACCCCTTAACGAGCAGTACTTC.

The genes are TRBV5-6 and TRBJ2-1; 9 nucleotides match TRBD2. The V gene end was trimmed by 1 base and the J gene end by 3 bases; junction bases not matched to a gene: 5. Germline V gene sequence: CDR1 SGHDT, CDR2 YYEEEE. This CDR3 is built from 16 residues. The CDR3 is CASSLSALAGYNEQFF. In DNA form, the CDR3 reads TGTGCCAGCAGCTTGTCGGCACTAGCGGGCTACAATGAGCAGTTCTTC.

V and J are TRBV7-9 and TRBJ2-4, with 7 positions matching TRBD1. CDR1 is SEHNR, CDR2 FQNEAQ, per germline (reference sequence). The CDR3 has 14 residues. Trimming removed 4 bases from V and 2 bases from J; junction bases left unmatched: 2. This chain's CDR3 is CASSWGQTKNIQYF. The CDR3 DNA reads as TGTGCCAGCAGCTGGGGACAGACCAAAAACATTCAGTACTTC. The variable domain in full, completed from reference TRBV7-9 and TRBJ2-4, reads DTGVSQNPRHKITKRGQNVTFRCDPISEHNRLYWYRQTLGQGPEFLTYFQNEAQLEKSRLLSDRFSAERPKGSFSTLEIQRTEQGDSAMYLCASSWGQTKNIQYFGAGTRLSVL.

V gene TRBV7-8 combines with J gene TRBJ2-7; a weak D match, TRBD1 (5 bases). CDR3 length equals 15 residues. CDR1 and CDR2 (germline): SGHVS, FQNEAQ. Between the trimmed V and J ends, which lost 5 bases and 2 bases, there was a span of 16 bases. The CDR3 spells CASSPNAVQAYEQYF. In DNA, the CDR3 is TGTGCCAGCAGCCCTAATGCGGTACAGGCCTACGAGCAGTACTTC.

The chain is built from TRBV28 and TRBJ2-1; D possibly corresponds to TRBD2 (6 bases). V lost 3 bases to trimming and J lost 2 bases, with 14 bases between them. Germline-derived CDR1 and CDR2 are MDHEN and SYDVKM. CDR3 length: 16 amino acids. Here the CDR3 reads CASSFFAAGTYNEQFF. CDR3 coding DNA: TGTGCCAGCAGTTTTTTTGCAGCGGGCACCTACAATGAGCAGTTCTTC.

This sequence joins TRBV19 and TRBJ2-3; unclear D gene. Trimming removed 6 bases at V and 1 base at J, with 14 bases between. The CDR3 loop spans 15 amino acids. The V gene's germline CDR1 is LNHDA and CDR2 SQIVND (reference sequence). The CDR3 protein is CASSPSSSGTDTQYF. Here the CDR3 DNA reads TGTGCCAGTAGCCCCTCTAGTTCGGGCACAGATACGCAGTATTTT. The variable domain in full, completed from reference TRBV19 and TRBJ2-3, reads DGGITQSPKYLFRKEGQNVTLSCEQNLNHDAMYWYRQDPGQGLRLIYYSQIVNDFQKGDIAEGYSVSREKKESFPLTVTSAQKNPTAFYLCASSPSSSGTDTQYFGPGTRLTVL.

V gene TRBV4-2 combines with J gene TRBJ2-7, with a weak D call TRBD2 (6 bases). This CDR3 region has 14 residues. The V gene's germline CDR1 is LGHNA and CDR2 YNFKEQ. Trimming removed 4 bases at V and 2 bases at J, with 12 bases between. The CDR3 protein is CASSPGLSAYEQYF. The DNA of the CDR3 is TGTGCCAGCAGCCCAGGACTATCCGCCTACGAGCAGTACTTC.

This clone was observed a single time. The CDR3 DNA reads TGTGCCAGCAGTGAAGTTCCTATCAGGGTTGGCTACACCTTC. It codes for CASSEVPIRVGYTF. The V call is TRBV6-1, the J call TRBJ1-2, with D possibly being TRBD1 (5 bases). CDR3 size: 14 residues. Trimming shortened V by 1 base and J by 7 bases, and 13 bases separated the two germline ends. The germline gives CDR1 MNHNS, CDR2 SASEGT.

This chain connects TRBV4-1 to TRBJ2-2, with D perhaps TRBD1 (5 bases). The CDR3 length is 13 residues. CDR1 MGHRA and CDR2 YSYEKL come from the germline V gene. V lost 9 bases, J lost 0 bases, and 8 bases lay in between. This CDR3 is CASRQPNTGELFF. Written as DNA, the CDR3 is TGCGCCAGTAGACAGCCGAACACCGGGGAGCTGTTTTTT.

The count of this clone is one. The J gene is TRBJ1-1, the V gene TRBV19, with D unresolved. The CDR3 has 14 amino acids. Looked up from germline, CDR1 is LNHDA and CDR2 is SQIVND (reference sequence). The ends were cut back, 4 bases at V and 0 bases at J, with 9 bases in the middle. CDR3 sequence: CASSNLYMNTEAFF. Written as DNA, the CDR3 is TGTGCCAGTAGTAATCTATATATGAACACTGAAGCTTTCTTT.

This clone occurred once. The chain is built from TRBV3-1 (or the pseudogene TRBV3-2) and TRBJ1-2, with 8 bases matching TRBD1. Trimming cost V 2 bases and J 4 bases; bases outside gene matches: 6. The germline gives CDR1 LGHDT, CDR2 YNNKEL (reference sequence). The CDR3 spans 15 residues. CDR3 bases: TGTGCCAGCAGCCAACCACGTGGGACAGGCTATGGCTACACCTTC. Protein sequence: CASSQPRGTGYGYTF.

This chain uses TRBV19 with TRBJ1-5, with D unresolved. The CDR3 spans 13 residues. V was trimmed by 7 bases and J by 4 bases, leaving 11 bases between them. Germline V gene data show CDR1 as LNHDA and CDR2 as SQIVND (reference sequence). The CDR3 nucleotides are TGTGCCAGTATGCTGACACGGAATCAGCCCCAGCATTTT. Translation gives CASMLTRNQPQHF.

The J gene is TRBJ1-1, the V gene TRBV19; D may be TRBD1 (5 bases). Looked up from germline, CDR1 is LNHDA and CDR2 is SQIVND (reference sequence). The CDR3 is 14 residues long. Trimming shortened V by 5 bases and J by 1 base, and 11 bases separated the two germline ends. The CDR3 protein is CASSGGYTNTEAFF. DNA for the CDR3: TGTGCCAGTAGTGGGGGGTATACGAACACTGAAGCTTTCTTT.